This TCR beta chain was identified in a study of blood T cells in healthy people across ages. CDR1 and CDR2 (germline): SGHTA, FQGNSA. This CDR3 region has 14 residues. V dropped 4 bases and J dropped 0 bases, with 9 bases sitting between them. Together with a sample-barcoded 5' primer, a J-beta primer mix was included in a second PCR lasting about 7 to 11 cycles. TCRdb called the 5' RACE reads again in MiXCR, with one record for every CDR3 protein. The table lists about 1.8 million distinct CDR3 sequences, 49% of them singletons. The rearrangement uses TRBV7-2 and TRBJ2-5; D is ambiguous. This TCR was sampled from a woman aged 35 to 49 in good health. Sequenced: blood. CDR3 DNA: TGTGCCAGCAGCTCAGCCTTGTACCAAGAGACCCAGTACTTC. Protein: CASSSALYQETQYF.